These 7 T cell receptor beta chains came from one sample sequenced in a study of spatial heterogeneity in lung cancer. MiXCR, applied by TCRdb to the 5' RACE reads, yields one record per CDR3 protein. Of around 60,000 distinct CDR3 sequences listed, around 8.4% were seen once; the top ten hold about 16%. This sample's time point: sample taken at primary tumor resection. No cells were sorted before sequencing. The whole RNA sequenced was extracted from tumor, nontumor lung or frozen PBMC. The sequencing used PBMCs, collected at surgery. These receptors all come from a female donor with early-stage non-small cell lung cancer.

This clonotype was recorded many times. The chain has TRBV6-1 and TRBJ2-1; D assignment may be TRBD1 or TRBD2 (5 bases each). V was trimmed by 6 bases and J by 9 bases, leaving 12 bases between them. Germline-derived CDR1 and CDR2 are MNHNS and SASEGT. This CDR3 contains 12 residues. CDR3 protein: CASRNPGGEQFF. CDR3 DNA sequence: TGTGCCAGCAGGAACCCTGGGGGTGAGCAGTTCTTC.

This clonotype was counted ten times or more. The CDR3 loop is CASSVVDSLQTQYF. The DNA of the CDR3 is TGTGCCAGCAGCGTAGTCGACAGTTTGCAGACCCAGTACTTC. The chain employs TRBV9 and TRBJ2-5; D is perhaps TRBD1 (5 bases). This CDR3 has 14 residues. The ends were cut back, 0 bases at V and 6 bases at J, with 12 bases in the middle. Germline V gives CDR1 SGDLS, CDR2 YYNGEE.

Of note for this clonotype: A read error may explain this, as a much larger clone is one base away. This sequence joins TRBV3-1 and TRBJ1-1, with D unclear. This CDR3 has 13 amino acids. Per the germline V gene, CDR1 is LGHDT and CDR2 is YNNKEL (reference sequence). The V gene lost 4 bases and the J gene lost 6 bases, with 12 bases spanning the gap. The CDR3 sequence is CASSRVGWAEAFF. The CDR3 nucleotides read TGTGCCAGCAGCCGAGTTGGGTGGGCTGAAGCTTTCTTT.

This clonotype came up a few times. The genes are TRBV7-2 and TRBJ2-2; no firm D call. CDR1 is SGHTA, CDR2 FQGNSA, per germline. This CDR3 has 14 amino acids. V lost 1 base and J 5 bases, leaving 8 bases between the germline ends. The CDR3 sequence is CASSLGSITGELFF. The CDR3 DNA reads as TGTGCCAGCAGCTTAGGCTCTATTACCGGGGAGCTGTTTTTT.

This clonotype was counted ten times or more. The rearrangement uses TRBV5-1 and TRBJ2-2, with TRBD1 matching 8 bases. J gave up 3 bases and V 4 bases, and 5 bases lay outside the gene matches. The CDR3 sequence is 15 residues long. CDR1 and CDR2 from the germline V gene are SGHRS and YFSETQ. The CDR3: CASSLGQGHTGELFF. DNA of the CDR3: TGCGCCAGCAGCCTAGGACAGGGCCACACCGGGGAGCTGTTTTTT.

This clonotype was found a few times. The chain links TRBV20-1 to TRBJ1-1; D gene ambiguous. Germline V gene lookup returns CDR1 DFQATT and CDR2 SNEGSKA (reference sequence). V was shortened by 8 bases and J by 1 base, with 14 bases between the two germline ends. The length of the CDR3 is 13 residues. Here the CDR3 reads CSSQTEQNTEAFF. Written as DNA, the CDR3 is TGCAGTTCGCAGACGGAGCAGAACACTGAAGCTTTCTTT.

Many counts were recorded for this clonotype. The chain has TRBV7-6 and TRBJ2-7; 7 positions agree with TRBD2. V shed 5 bases, J shed 0 bases, and the junction held 7 bases outside the gene matches. The CDR3 has 15 amino acids. Germline CDR1 and CDR2: SGHVS and FNYEAQ. For the CDR3, the DNA is TGTGCCAGCAGCATGCCCGGGACTAACTCCTACGAGCAGTACTTC. It translates to CASSMPGTNSYEQYF.